This T cell receptor beta chain was observed in a study of blood T cell repertoires in COVID-19. The CDR3 is 16 amino acids. Germline lookup yields CDR1 LNHDA and CDR2 SQIVND (reference sequence). J gave up 2 bases and V 3 bases, and 8 bases lay outside the gene matches. Methods used by the authors: Reference gene primer amplification yielded estimated nucleated cell counts. Assay: immunoSEQ multiplex PCR; the TCRdb copy retains only in-frame clones and omits some. Clone size and V and J calls were adopted from that table, with D and trimming inferred from the DNA. The data contain 300,000 to 450,000 clones, 80% to 90% of them seen just once; the ten biggest clones take up around 3%.

The clonotype was recovered from a young woman with COVID-19, enrolled during active disease. Source material: peripheral blood. The chain employs TRBV19 and TRBJ2-3; 7 bases match TRBD2. The CDR3 nucleotides are TGTGCCAGTAGTATTGCGGGGAGCGGGACCACAGATACGCAGTATTTT. Its protein is CASSIAGSGTTDTQYF.